This T cell receptor (beta chain) was profiled in a study of response to subunit inactivated influenza vaccine. Study-level findings and limits: The authors put forward the suggestion that each seasonal influenza vaccination may bring in only a limited number of new T cells.

Looked up from germline, CDR1 is SGHTA and CDR2 is FQGNSA. The germline V and J ends were trimmed by 5 bases and 5 bases, with 15 bases remaining between them. The CDR3 length is 14 residues. MiXCR, applied by TCRdb to the RT-PCR reads, yields one record per CDR3 protein. The table shows 450,000 to 600,000 distinct CDR3 sequences, with approximately 7.2% occurring only once. This clonotype was found a few times. Its antigen is undetermined. Sequenced material: PBMCs from blood, taken about 23 months after vaccination. The chain recombines TRBV7-2 with TRBJ2-5; D not certain. The sequence came from a man in his fifties or sixties who received an inactivated influenza vaccine. The CDR3 protein is CASSPVVVGETQYF. In DNA, the CDR3 is TGTGCCAGCAGCCCCGTTGTGGTAGGGGAGACCCAGTACTTC.